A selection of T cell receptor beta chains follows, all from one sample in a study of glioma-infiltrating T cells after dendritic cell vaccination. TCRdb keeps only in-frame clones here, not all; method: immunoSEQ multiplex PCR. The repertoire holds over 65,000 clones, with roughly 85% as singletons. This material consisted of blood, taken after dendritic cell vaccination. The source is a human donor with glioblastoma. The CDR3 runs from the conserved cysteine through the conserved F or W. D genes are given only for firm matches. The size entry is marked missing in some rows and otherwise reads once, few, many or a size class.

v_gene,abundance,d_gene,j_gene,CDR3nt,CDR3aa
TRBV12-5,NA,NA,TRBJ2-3,TGTGCTAGTGGTTTGGAACTCCGCGCCACAGATACGCAGTATTTT,CASGLELRATDTQYF
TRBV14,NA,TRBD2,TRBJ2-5,TGTGCCAGCAGCCATGGGCTAGCGGGGACCTACCAAGAGACCCAGTACTTC,CASSHGLAGTYQETQYF
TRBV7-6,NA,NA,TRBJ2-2,TGTGCCAGCAGCCCCCGAGGCGGGGAGCTGTTTTTT,CASSPRGGELFF
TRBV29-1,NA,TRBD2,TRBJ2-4,TGCAGCGTTGAAGCCTCTAGGACTAGCGGGAGAGGGGGCTTGTACAAAAACATTCAGTACTTC,CSVEASRTSGRGGLYKNIQYF
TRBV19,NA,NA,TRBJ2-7,TGTGCCAGTACCCCCGGTTCCGGCGGGACAGTGGCCTACGAGCAGTACTTC,CASTPGSGGTVAYEQYF
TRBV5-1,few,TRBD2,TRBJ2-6,TGCGCCAGCAGCTTGGTGCAGGGAGGGACCTCTGGGGCCAACGTCCTGACTTTC,CASSLVQGGTSGANVLTF
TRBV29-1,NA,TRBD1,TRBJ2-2,TGCAGCGTGGCCCGGGACAGGGCGTCCGGGGAGCTGTTTTTT,CSVARDRASGELFF
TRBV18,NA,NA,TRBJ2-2,TGTGCCAGCTCACCTCTGGGGCAGCGTGCCACCGGGGAGCTGTTTTTT,CASSPLGQRATGELFF
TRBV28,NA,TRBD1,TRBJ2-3,TGTGCCAGCAGTTTATCCGCTCAGGGGGCCGGAGCAGATACGCAGTATTTT,CASSLSAQGAGADTQYF
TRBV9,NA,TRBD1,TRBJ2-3,TGTGCCAGCAGCGTATTTGGGACAGGGGGCCCCACAGATACGCAGTATTTT,CASSVFGTGGPTDTQYF
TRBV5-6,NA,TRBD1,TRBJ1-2,TGTGCCAGCAGCGACAGGGGGTTTGTAAATGGCTACACCTTC,CASSDRGFVNGYTF
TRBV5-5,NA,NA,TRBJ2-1,TGTGCCAGCAGCTTAGGACAGCACAATGAGCAGTTCTTC,CASSLGQHNEQFF
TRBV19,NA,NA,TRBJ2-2,TGTGCCAGTAGTATTCCCCCTCGTGGGCAGGGTAACACCGGGGAGCTGTTTTTT,CASSIPPRGQGNTGELFF
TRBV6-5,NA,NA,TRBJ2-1,TGTGCCAGCACCAACAAGGAGGATGAGCAGTTCTTC,CASTNKEDEQFF
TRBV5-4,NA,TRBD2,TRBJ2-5,TGTGCCAGCAGCCCTCTAGCGGGGACCCAAGAGACCCAGTACTTC,CASSPLAGTQETQYF
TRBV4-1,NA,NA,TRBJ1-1,TGCGCCAGCAGCCAAGATGACGTGCCCGGGACTGAAGCTTTCTTT,CASSQDDVPGTEAFF
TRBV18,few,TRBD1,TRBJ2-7,TGTGCCAGCTCACCACCGCTGAAGCCGGACAGGGACCCCCACGAGCAGTACTTC,CASSPPLKPDRDPHEQYF
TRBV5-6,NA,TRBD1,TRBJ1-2,TGTGCCAGCAGCGGGGGGACAGGGGGCTCTACGGGCTATGGCTACACCTTC,CASSGGTGGSTGYGYTF
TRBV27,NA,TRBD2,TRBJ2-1,TGTGCCAGTTTCCCTTTGGGGGGGAGCTCCTACAATGAGCAGTTCTTC,CASFPLGGSSYNEQFF
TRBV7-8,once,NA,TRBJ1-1,TGTGCCAGCAGCAAAGGAGCCGGGAGTCTGAACACTGAAGCTTTCTTT,CASSKGAGSLNTEAFF
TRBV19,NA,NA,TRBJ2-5,TGTGCCAGTGTTTCCCCGGGGGATGAGACCCAGTACTTC,CASVSPGDETQYF
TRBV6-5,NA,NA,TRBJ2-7,TGTGCCAGCAGTTACGGCAACAGGGTCACCTACGAGCAGTACTTC,CASSYGNRVTYEQYF
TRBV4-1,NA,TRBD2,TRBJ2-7,TGCGCCAGCAGCCAAAACCCGGGACTAACCTACGAGCAGTACTTC,CASSQNPGLTYEQYF
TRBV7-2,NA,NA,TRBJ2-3,TGTGCCAGCAGCCCTAGAGGGCATACGCAGTATTTT,CASSPRGHTQYF
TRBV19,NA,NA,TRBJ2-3,TGTGCCAGTACCTCCACAGATACGCAGTATTTT,CASTSTDTQYF
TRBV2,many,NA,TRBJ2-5,TGTGCCAGCAGTGAACCCGAGGCTAGCGCTCAAGAGACCCAGTACTTC,CASSEPEASAQETQYF
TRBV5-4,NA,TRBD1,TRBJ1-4,TGTGCCAGCAGCTTGGAACAGGGGGACGAAAAACTGTTTTTT,CASSLEQGDEKLFF
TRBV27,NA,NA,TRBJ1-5,TGTGCCAGCAGTTTATCAGCCGGGACAAGTTATAGCAATCAGCCCCAGCATTTT,CASSLSAGTSYSNQPQHF
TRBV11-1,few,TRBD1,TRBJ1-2,TGTGCCAGCAGCTCCTGGGAGGGACAGGGGAACTATGGCTACACCTTC,CASSSWEGQGNYGYTF
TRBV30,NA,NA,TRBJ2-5,TGTGCCTGGAGTGACGACAGGTCAGAGACCCAGTACTTC,CAWSDDRSETQYF
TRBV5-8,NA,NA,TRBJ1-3,TGTGCCAGCAGCACCGGACACGACTCTGGAAACACCATATATTTT,CASSTGHDSGNTIYF
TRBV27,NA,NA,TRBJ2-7,TGTGCCAGCAGTTTAAGCGGATCCTACGAGCAGTACTTC,CASSLSGSYEQYF
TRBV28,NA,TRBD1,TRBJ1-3,TGTGCCAGCAAGGGACAGGGTTACGTTCGCCCTAGAAACACCATATATTTT,CASKGQGYVRPRNTIYF
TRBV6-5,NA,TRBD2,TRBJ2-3,TGTGCCAGCAGTTTAGCGGGGGGGCCAGGTGTAGATACGCAGTATTTT,CASSLAGGPGVDTQYF
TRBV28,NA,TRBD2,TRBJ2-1,TGTGCCAGCAGTCGGGGGGGGGTTGCCTACAATGAGCAGTTCTTC,CASSRGGVAYNEQFF
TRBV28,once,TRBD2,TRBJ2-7,TGTGCCAGCAGTTGGAATGCGGCGGGAGGCACCTACGGGCAGTACTTC,CASSWNAAGGTYGQYF
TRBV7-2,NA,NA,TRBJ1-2,TGTGCCAGTCTTCAATTTGAGTCGTATGGCTACACCTTC,CASLQFESYGYTF
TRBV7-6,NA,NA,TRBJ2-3,TGTGCCAGCAGCTCCATTGCTTTTAGGCAGGAAAAGACAGATACGCAGTATTTT,CASSSIAFRQEKTDTQYF
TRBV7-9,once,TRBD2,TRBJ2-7,TGTGCCAGCAGCCCTGAATCGAACGGGGGGACTTACGAGCAGTACTTC,CASSPESNGGTYEQYF
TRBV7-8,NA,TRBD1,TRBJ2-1,TGTGCCAGCAGCTTAGCGCTTGGGGACAGGAAGGTGGGGCAGTTCTTC,CASSLALGDRKVGQFF
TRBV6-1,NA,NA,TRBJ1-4,TGTGCCAGCAGTGAAGACAGGCCACCCGCAACTAATGAAAAACTGTTTTTT,CASSEDRPPATNEKLFF
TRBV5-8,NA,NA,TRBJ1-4,TGTGCCAGCAGCTTGGCGCAGAGGGCCGCGGGCGGTGAAAAACTGTTTTTT,CASSLAQRAAGGEKLFF
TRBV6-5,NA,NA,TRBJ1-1,TGTGCCAGCAGTTACCTTGCGTTGAACACTGAAGCTTTCTTT,CASSYLALNTEAFF
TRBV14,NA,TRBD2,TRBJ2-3,TGTGCCAGCAGCCAAGCGGGGACTAGCGGGTACATCACAGATACGCAGTATTTT,CASSQAGTSGYITDTQYF
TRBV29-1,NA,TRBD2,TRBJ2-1,TGCAGCGTTGAGGGACTAACCAACAATGAGCAGTTCTTC,CSVEGLTNNEQFF
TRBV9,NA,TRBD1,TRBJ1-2,TGTGCCAGCAGCGGGCCGACAGGGGGCTTGGACTATGGCTACACCTTC,CASSGPTGGLDYGYTF